These 3 T cell receptor beta chains came from one sample sequenced in a study of blood T cell repertoires in COVID-19 (dated by TCRdb to between 2020 and 2021). Libraries were constructed by the immunoSEQ multiplex PCR assay. Held by TCRdb, this immuneACCESS table contains in-frame sequences only and omits some clones. Under half of the omission traces to an unresolved V gene where checked; the cause of the rest is unknown. The sample yields under 150,000 clones; 75% to 85% were counted once. Of the sample, 7% to 10% falls within the top ten clones. Sequencing was carried out using peripheral blood. These receptors all come from a human donor with acute or convalescent COVID-19. The donor label of this sample is uncertain.

The chain combines TRBV7-9 with TRBJ1-1, with D perhaps TRBD1 (6 bases). Germline-derived CDR1 and CDR2 are SEHNR and FQNEAQ (reference sequence). This CDR3 is built from 13 residues. V dropped 7 bases and J dropped 4 bases, with 13 bases sitting between them. The CDR3 DNA reads TGTGCCAGCACCGTAACAGGGACCACTGAAGCTTTCTTT. Translating it yields CASTVTGTTEAFF.

V gene TRBV19 combines with J gene TRBJ1-1, with unresolved D. The V end was cut by 0 bases, the J end by 4 bases, with 15 bases between. The CDR3 sequence is 16 residues long. The germline V gene encodes CDR1 LNHDA and CDR2 SQIVND (reference sequence). Here the CDR3 DNA reads TGTGCCAGTAGTATAGAAATGACACTGATGGGCACTGAAGCTTTCTTT. Translated: CASSIEMTLMGTEAFF.

The V call is TRBV7-9, the J call TRBJ2-5; 7 nucleotides line up with TRBD1. CDR3 length: 15 amino acids. Germline CDR1 is SEHNR and CDR2 is FQNEAQ (reference sequence). V dropped 5 bases and J dropped 5; count of bases not matched to a gene: 11. The CDR3: CASSPGQQGQETQYF. DNA for the CDR3: TGTGCCAGCAGCCCCGGGCAACAGGGGCAGGAGACCCAGTACTTC.